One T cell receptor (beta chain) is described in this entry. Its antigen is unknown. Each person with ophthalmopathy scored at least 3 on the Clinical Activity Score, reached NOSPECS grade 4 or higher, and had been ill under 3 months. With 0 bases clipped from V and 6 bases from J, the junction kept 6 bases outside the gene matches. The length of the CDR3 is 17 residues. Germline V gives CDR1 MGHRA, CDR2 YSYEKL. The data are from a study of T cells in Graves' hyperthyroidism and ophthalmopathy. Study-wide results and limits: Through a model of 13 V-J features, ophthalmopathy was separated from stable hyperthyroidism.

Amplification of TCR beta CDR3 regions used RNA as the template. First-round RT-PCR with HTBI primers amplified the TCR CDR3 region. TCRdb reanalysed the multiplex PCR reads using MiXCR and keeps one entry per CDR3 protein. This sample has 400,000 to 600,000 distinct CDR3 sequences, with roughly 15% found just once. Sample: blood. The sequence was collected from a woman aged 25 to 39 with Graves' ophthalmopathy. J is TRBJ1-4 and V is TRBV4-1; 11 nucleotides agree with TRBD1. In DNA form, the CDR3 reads TGCGCCAGCAGCCAAGAAGAATCGGGACAGGGGGATGAAAAACTGTTTTTT. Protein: CASSQEESGQGDEKLFF.